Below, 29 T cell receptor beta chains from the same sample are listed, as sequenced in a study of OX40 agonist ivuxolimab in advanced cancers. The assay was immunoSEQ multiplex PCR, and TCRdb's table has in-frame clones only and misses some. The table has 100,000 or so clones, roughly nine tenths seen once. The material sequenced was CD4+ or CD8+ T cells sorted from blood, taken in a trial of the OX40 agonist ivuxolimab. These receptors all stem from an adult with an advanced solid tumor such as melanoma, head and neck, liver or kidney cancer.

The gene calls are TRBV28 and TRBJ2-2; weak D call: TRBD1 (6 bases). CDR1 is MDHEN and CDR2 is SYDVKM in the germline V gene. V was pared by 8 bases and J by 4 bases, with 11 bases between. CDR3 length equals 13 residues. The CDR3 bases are TGTGCCAGCTTCCGGGACACCACCGGGGAGCTGTTTTTT. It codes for CASFRDTTGELFF.

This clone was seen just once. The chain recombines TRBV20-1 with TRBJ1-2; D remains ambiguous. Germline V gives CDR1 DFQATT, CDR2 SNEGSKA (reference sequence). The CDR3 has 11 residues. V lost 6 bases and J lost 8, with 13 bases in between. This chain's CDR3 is CSAGRSEGYTF. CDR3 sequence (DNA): TGCAGTGCGGGTCGGTCTGAGGGCTACACCTTC.

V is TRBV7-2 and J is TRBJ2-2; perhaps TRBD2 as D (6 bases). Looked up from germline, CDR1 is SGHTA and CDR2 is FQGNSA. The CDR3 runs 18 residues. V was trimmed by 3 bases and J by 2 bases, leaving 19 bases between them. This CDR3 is CASSFKEGQSLNTGELFF. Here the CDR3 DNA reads TGTGCCAGCAGCTTTAAGGAGGGCCAGAGTTTAAACACCGGGGAGCTGTTTTTT.

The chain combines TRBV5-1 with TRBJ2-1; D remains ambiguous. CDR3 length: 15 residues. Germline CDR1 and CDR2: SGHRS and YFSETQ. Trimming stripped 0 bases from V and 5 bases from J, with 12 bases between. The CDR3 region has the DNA TGCGCCAGCAGCTTGGTTGGACGGATTGACAATGAGCAGTTCTTC. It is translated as CASSLVGRIDNEQFF.

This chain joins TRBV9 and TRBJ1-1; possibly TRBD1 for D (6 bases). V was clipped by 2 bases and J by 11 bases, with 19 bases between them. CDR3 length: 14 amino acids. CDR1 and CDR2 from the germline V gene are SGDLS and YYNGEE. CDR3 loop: CASSVGGVFSTAFF. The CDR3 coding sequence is TGTGCCAGCAGCGTGGGGGGCGTGTTTAGCACCGCTTTCTTT.

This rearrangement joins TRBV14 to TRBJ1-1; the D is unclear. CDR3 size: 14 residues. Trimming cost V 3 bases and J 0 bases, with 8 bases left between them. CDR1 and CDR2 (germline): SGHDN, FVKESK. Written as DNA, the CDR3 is TGTGCCAGCAGCCATGCGGTCATGAACACTGAAGCTTTCTTT. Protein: CASSHAVMNTEAFF.

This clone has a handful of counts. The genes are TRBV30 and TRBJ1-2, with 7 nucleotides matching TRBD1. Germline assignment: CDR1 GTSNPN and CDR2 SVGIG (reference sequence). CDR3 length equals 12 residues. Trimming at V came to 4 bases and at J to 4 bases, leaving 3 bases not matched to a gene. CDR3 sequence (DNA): TGTGCCTGGACACAGGGGTTCTATGGCTACACCTTC. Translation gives CAWTQGFYGYTF.

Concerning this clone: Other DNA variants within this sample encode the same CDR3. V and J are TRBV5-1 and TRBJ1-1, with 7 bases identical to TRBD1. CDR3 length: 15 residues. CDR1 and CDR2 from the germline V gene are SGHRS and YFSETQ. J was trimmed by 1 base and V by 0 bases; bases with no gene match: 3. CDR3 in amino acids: CASSLAGQENTEAFF. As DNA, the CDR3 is TGCGCCAGCAGCTTGGCAGGACAGGAGAACACTGAAGCTTTCTTT.

The CDR3 here is CASSLGGNHEQYF. CDR3 in DNA: TGTGCCAGCAGCTTAGGAGGCAACCACGAGCAGTACTTC. The chain couples TRBV7-9 to TRBJ2-7; D uncertain. The length of the CDR3 is 13 residues. V lost 1 base and J lost 5, with 9 bases in between. The germline CDR1 and CDR2 sequences are SEHNR and FQNEAQ (reference sequence).

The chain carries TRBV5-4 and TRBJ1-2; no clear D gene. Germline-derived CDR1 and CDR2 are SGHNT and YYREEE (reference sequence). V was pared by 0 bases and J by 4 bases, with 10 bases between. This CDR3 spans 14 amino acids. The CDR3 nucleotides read TGTGCCAGCAGCTTGGAAAGCTCCCTCTATGGCTACACCTTC. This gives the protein CASSLESSLYGYTF.

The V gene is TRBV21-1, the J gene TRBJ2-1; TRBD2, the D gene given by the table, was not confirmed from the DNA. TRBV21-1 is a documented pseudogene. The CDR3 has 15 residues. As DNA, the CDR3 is TGTGCCAGCAGCAAAGGAGATCGGGGAGGAACTGAGCAGTTCTTC. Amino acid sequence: CASSKGDRGGTEQFF.

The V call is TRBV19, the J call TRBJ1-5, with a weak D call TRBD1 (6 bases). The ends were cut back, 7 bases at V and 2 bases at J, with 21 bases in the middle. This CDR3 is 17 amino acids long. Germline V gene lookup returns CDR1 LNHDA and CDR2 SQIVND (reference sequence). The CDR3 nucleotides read TGTGCCAGTACCCTTTTTCGGGGGCCAGGGGGCAATCAGCCCCAGCATTTT. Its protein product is CASTLFRGPGGNQPQHF.

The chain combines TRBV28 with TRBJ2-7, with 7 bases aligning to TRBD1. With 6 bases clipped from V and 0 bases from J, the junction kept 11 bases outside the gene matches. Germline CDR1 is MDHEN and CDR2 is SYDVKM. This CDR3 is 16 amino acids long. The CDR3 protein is CASRGSGTAFSYEQYF. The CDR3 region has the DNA TGTGCCAGCAGGGGATCCGGGACAGCATTCTCCTACGAGCAGTACTTC.

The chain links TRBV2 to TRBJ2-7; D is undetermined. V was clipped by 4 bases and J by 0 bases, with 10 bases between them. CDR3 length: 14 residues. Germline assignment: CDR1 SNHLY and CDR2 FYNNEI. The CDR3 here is CASSGRFSSYEQYV. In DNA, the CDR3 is TGTGCCAGCAGTGGACGGTTTAGCTCCTACGAGCAGTACGTC.

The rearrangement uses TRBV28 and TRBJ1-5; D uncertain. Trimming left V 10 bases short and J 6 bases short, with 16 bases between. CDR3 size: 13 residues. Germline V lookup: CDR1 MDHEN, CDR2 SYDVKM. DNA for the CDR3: TGTGCCACTGAGATCAGCCTGTCTCAGCCCCAGCATTTT. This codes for CATEISLSQPQHF. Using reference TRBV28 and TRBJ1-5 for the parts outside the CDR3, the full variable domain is DVKVTQSSRYLVKRTGEKVFLECVQDMDHENMFWYRQDPGLGLRLIYFSYDVKMKEKGDIPEGYSVSREKKERFSLILESASTNQTSMYLCATEISLSQPQHFGDGTRLSIL.

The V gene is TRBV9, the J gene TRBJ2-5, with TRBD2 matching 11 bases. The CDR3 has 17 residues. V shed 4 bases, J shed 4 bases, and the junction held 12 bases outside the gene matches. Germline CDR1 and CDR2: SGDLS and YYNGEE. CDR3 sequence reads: CASSIRGTSGAGETQYF. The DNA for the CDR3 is TGTGCCAGCAGCATCCGGGGGACTAGCGGAGCCGGAGAGACCCAGTACTTC. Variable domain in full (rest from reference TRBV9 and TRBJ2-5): DSGVTQTPKHLITATGQRVTLRCSPRSGDLSVYWYQQSLDQGLQFLIQYYNGEERAKGNILERFSAQQFPDLHSELNLSSLELGDSALYFCASSIRGTSGAGETQYFGPGTRLLVL.

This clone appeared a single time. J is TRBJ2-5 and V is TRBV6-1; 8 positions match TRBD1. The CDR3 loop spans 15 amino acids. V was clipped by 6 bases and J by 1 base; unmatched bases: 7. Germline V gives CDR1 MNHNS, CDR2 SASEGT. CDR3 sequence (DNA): TGTGCCAGCAGATCGGGACAGGTGACCCAAGAGACCCAGTACTTC. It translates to CASRSGQVTQETQYF.

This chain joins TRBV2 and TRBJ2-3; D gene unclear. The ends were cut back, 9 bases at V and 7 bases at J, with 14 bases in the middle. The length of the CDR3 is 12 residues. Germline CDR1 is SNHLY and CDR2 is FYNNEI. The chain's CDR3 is CARSHPKNTQYF. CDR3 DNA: TGTGCCAGATCTCACCCCAAAAATACGCAGTATTTT.

The CDR3 loop is CASSLLQGNTGELFF. The DNA of the CDR3 is TGCGCCAGCAGCTTGCTCCAGGGGAACACCGGGGAGCTGTTTTTT. This sequence joins TRBV5-1 and TRBJ2-2; possible D gene TRBD1, 5 bases. The CDR3 runs to 15 residues. CDR1 is SGHRS, CDR2 YFSETQ, per germline. Between the trimmed V and J ends, which lost 1 base and 1 base, there was a span of 8 bases.

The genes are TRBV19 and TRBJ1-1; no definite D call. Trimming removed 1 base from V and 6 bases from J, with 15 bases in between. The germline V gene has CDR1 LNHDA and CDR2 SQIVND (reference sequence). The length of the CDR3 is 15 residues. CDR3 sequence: CASSIAPMGVPEAFF. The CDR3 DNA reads TGTGCCAGTAGTATAGCCCCGATGGGAGTACCTGAAGCTTTCTTT.

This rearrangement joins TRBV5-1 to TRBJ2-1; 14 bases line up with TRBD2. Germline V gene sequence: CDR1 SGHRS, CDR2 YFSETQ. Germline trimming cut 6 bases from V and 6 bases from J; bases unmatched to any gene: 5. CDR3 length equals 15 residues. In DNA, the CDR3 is TGCGCCAGCACCAGACTAGCGGGAGGGGGCAATGAGCAGTTCTTC. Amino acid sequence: CASTRLAGGGNEQFF.

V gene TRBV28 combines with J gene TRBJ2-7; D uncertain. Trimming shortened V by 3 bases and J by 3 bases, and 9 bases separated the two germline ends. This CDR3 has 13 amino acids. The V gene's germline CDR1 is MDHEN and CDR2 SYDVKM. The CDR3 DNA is TGTGCCAGCAGTTTTCGGAATAGCTACGAGCAGTACGTC. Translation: CASSFRNSYEQYV.

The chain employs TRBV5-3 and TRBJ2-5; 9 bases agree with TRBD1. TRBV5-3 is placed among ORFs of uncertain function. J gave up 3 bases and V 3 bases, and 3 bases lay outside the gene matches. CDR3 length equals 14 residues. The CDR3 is CARSSRDREETQYF. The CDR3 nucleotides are TGTGCCAGAAGCTCCCGGGACAGGGAAGAGACCCAGTACTTC.

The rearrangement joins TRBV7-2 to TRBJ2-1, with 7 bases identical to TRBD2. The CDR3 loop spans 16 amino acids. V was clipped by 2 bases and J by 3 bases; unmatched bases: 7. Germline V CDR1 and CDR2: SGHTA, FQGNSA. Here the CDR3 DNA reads TGTGCCAGCAGCTTAAGTGTGACTAGCAGCTACAATGAGCAGTTCTTC. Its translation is CASSLSVTSSYNEQFF.

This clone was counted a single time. The DNA of the CDR3 is TGTGCCAGCAGCGTCGGACTAGCGTTCTACAATGAGCAGTTCTTC. Protein sequence: CASSVGLAFYNEQFF. The rearrangement uses TRBV9 and TRBJ2-1; 9 bases map to TRBD2. V lost 2 bases, J lost 3 bases, and 3 bases stayed unmatched. CDR1 is SGDLS and CDR2 is YYNGEE in the germline V gene. CDR3 length equals 15 residues.

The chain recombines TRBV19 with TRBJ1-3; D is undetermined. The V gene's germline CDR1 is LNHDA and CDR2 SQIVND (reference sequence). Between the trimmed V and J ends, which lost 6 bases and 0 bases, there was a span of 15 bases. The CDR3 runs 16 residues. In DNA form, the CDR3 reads TGTGCCAGTAGCATCCTGGGATCCCACTCTGGAAACACCATATATTTT. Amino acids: CASSILGSHSGNTIYF.

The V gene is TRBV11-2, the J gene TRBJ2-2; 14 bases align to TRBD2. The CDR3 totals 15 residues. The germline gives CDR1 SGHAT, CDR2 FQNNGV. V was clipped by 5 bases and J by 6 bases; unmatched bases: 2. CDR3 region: CASSGLAGGPGELFF. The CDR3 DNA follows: TGTGCCAGCAGCGGACTAGCGGGAGGTCCCGGGGAGCTGTTTTTT.

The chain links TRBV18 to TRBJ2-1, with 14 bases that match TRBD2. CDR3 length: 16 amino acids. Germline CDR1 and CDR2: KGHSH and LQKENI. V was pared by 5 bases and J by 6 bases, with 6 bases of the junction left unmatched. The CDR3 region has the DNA TGTGCCAGCTCAAGGTCGACTAGCGGGAGGGCCAATGAGCAGTTCTTC. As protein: CASSRSTSGRANEQFF.

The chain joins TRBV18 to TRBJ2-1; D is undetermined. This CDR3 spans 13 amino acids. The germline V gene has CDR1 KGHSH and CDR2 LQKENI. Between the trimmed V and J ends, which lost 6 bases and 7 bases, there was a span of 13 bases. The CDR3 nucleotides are TGTGCCAGCTCGGGTGGCGGAGATAATGAGCAGTTCTTC. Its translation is CASSGGGDNEQFF.